This T cell receptor (beta chain) stems from a study of CD8 T cells in ankylosing spondylitis. Study-level findings and limits: Relatively scarce in peripheral blood, disease-linked clones were CD8+. Past studies reported some motif variants in reactive arthritis synovial fluid and blood.

Trimming at V came to 7 bases and at J to 3 bases, leaving 9 bases not matched to a gene. The CDR3 has 15 residues. This clonotype was counted a few times. The antigen remains unidentified. TCRdb reanalysed the 5' RACE reads using MiXCR and keeps one entry per CDR3 protein. This sample has 350,000 to 400,000 distinct CDR3 sequences, with 20% found just once. V and J are TRBV12-3 or TRBV12-4 and TRBJ2-7, with 10 bases identical to TRBD1. This TCR came from a male donor with ankylosing spondylitis or in good health (not recorded which). The specimen was blood, either unsorted or a sorted T cell fraction (not recorded which). CDR3 amino acids: CASTLGQGIFYEQYF. DNA of the CDR3: TGTGCCAGCACCCTGGGACAGGGGATATTCTACGAGCAGTACTTC.